The 28 T cell receptor beta chains below come from one sample, sequenced in a study of cytomegalovirus exposure and HLA in healthy donors. Primers included in the PCR were 60 Vbeta and 13 Jbeta primers. The method was immunoSEQ multiplex PCR; TCRdb's version includes in-frame clones alone and lacks a portion of them. This repertoire shows 100,000 or so clones, roughly three quarters found once; its top ten account for around 4%. The sample was PBMCs. The source of these receptors is a man aged 35 to 55 in good health and CMV-seronegative.

The genes are TRBV10-2 and TRBJ1-2; possible D gene TRBD1, 5 bases. Germline lookup yields CDR1 WSHSY and CDR2 SAAADI. The ends were cut back, 4 bases at V and 3 bases at J, with 12 bases in the middle. The CDR3 covers 14 residues. Here the CDR3 reads CASSATRAHYGYTF. Written as DNA, the CDR3 is TGCGCCAGCAGTGCCACCAGGGCCCACTATGGCTACACCTTC.

V gene TRBV6-6 combines with J gene TRBJ2-1, with D possibly being TRBD1 (5 bases). Trimming took off 5 bases at V and 7 bases at J, with 9 bases between the two ends. The CDR3 runs 12 residues. From germline, CDR1 is MNHNY and CDR2 SVGAGI (reference sequence). This CDR3 reads CASSQTVNEQFF. The CDR3 region has the DNA TGTGCCAGCAGTCAGACAGTGAATGAGCAGTTCTTC.

This clone was detected only once. The chain combines TRBV21-1 with TRBJ2-7; no check of the table's D call, TRBD2, against the DNA was made. TRBV21-1 is described as a pseudogene. The CDR3 totals 12 residues. CDR3 sequence reads: CASSTGSYEQYV. DNA of the CDR3: TGTGCCAGCAGCACGGGGTCCTACGAGCAGTACGTC.

The chain employs TRBV27 and TRBJ1-5; tentatively, D is TRBD1 (6 bases). The CDR3 has 15 residues. Trimming removed 6 bases at V and 2 bases at J, with 14 bases between. Germline V CDR1 and CDR2: MNHEY, SMNVEV (reference sequence). DNA for the CDR3: TGTGCCAGCAGAACCGGGACAACGGGCAATCAGCCCCAGCATTTT. Encoded protein: CASRTGTTGNQPQHF.

This clone has only one observation. V usage is TRBV5-6 and J usage is TRBJ2-2, with D possibly TRBD2 on 5 matching bases. V shed 5 bases and J shed 6 bases, with 17 bases lying between them. The CDR3 is 15 residues long. Germline-derived CDR1 and CDR2 are SGHDT and YYEEEE. CDR3 loop: CASSLTGVFAGELFF. The CDR3 DNA reads as TGTGCCAGCAGTCTCACCGGGGTCTTCGCCGGGGAGCTGTTTTTT.

V and J are TRBV29-1 and TRBJ1-1; D is unclear. In germline, CDR1 is SQVTM, CDR2 ANQGSEA. Trimming took 5 bases from V and 0 from J, leaving 13 bases between them. CDR3 length: 14 residues. The CDR3, as DNA: TGCAGCGTTCTGGCCAGGCCCATGAACACTGAAGCTTTCTTT. Translating it yields CSVLARPMNTEAFF.

The rearrangement joins TRBV2 to TRBJ1-2; D gene ambiguous. From germline, CDR1 is SNHLY and CDR2 FYNNEI. CDR3 length: 12 amino acids. Trimming took off 6 bases at V and 4 bases at J, with 9 bases between the two ends. CDR3 coding DNA: TGTGCCAGCAGAACCTTGCGCTATGGCTACACCTTC. It translates to CASRTLRYGYTF.

The chain combines TRBV14 with TRBJ1-5; D is uncertain. Trimming pared 0 bases from V and 2 bases from J, leaving 11 bases between. The germline gives CDR1 SGHDN, CDR2 FVKESK. This CDR3 spans 16 amino acids. The CDR3: CASSQDISSGNQPQHF. The CDR3 coding sequence is TGTGCCAGCAGCCAAGATATAAGTTCGGGCAATCAGCCCCAGCATTTT.

The chain employs TRBV9 and TRBJ2-3; 9 bases are a match to TRBD2. V shed 0 bases, J shed 3 bases, and the junction held 5 bases outside the gene matches. Germline V gene lookup returns CDR1 SGDLS and CDR2 YYNGEE. The CDR3 is 16 residues long. CDR3 region: CASSVDAGGRTDTQYF. The CDR3, as DNA: TGTGCCAGCAGCGTAGATGCGGGGGGGCGAACAGATACGCAGTATTTT.

The gene calls are TRBV6-1 and TRBJ2-7; the match to TRBD2 covers 13 bases. This CDR3 has 15 residues. V was clipped by 7 bases and J by 2 bases; unmatched bases: 5. Per the germline V gene, CDR1 is MNHNS and CDR2 is SASEGT. CDR3: CASNLGLAGAYEQYV. The CDR3 coding sequence is TGTGCCAGCAACCTCGGACTAGCGGGGGCCTACGAGCAGTACGTC.

The J gene is TRBJ1-1, the V gene TRBV15; TRBD1 agrees at 11 bases. Germline V gene data show CDR1 as LNHNV and CDR2 as YYDKDF (reference sequence). The CDR3 consists of 15 residues. J lost 5 bases, V lost 3 bases, and 5 bases had no gene match. CDR3 in DNA: TGTGCCACCAGCAGGTGGGGACAGGGGGAAACTGAAGCTTTCTTT. Encoded protein: CATSRWGQGETEAFF.

The rearrangement joins TRBV6-5 to TRBJ2-5, with D maybe TRBD1 (5 bases). Looked up from germline, CDR1 is MNHEY and CDR2 is SVGAGI. The CDR3 is made up of 13 amino acids. The V end lost 2 bases, the J end lost 5 bases, and 9 bases lay between the germline ends. The CDR3 nucleotides read TGTGCCAGCAGTTACACAGGAATGGAGACCCAGTACTTC. Translated, it gives CASSYTGMETQYF.

This clone showed up just a few times. The rearrangement uses TRBV11-2 and TRBJ1-1; tentative D call: TRBD1 (6 bases). Trimming cost V 5 bases and J 1 base, with 17 bases left between them. The CDR3 spans 16 residues. The germline V gene has CDR1 SGHAT and CDR2 FQNNGV. For the CDR3, the DNA is TGTGCCAGCAGCCCCACAGGGACGGAATCGAACACTGAAGCTTTCTTT. Encoded protein: CASSPTGTESNTEAFF.

The genes are TRBV2 and TRBJ1-1, with D tentatively TRBD1 (6 bases). CDR1 SNHLY and CDR2 FYNNEI come from the germline V gene. Trimming pared 6 bases from V and 4 bases from J, leaving 9 bases between. The CDR3 is made up of 12 amino acids. The CDR3 DNA reads TGTGCCAGCAGCGAACAGGGCACTGAAGCTTTCTTT. Translated, it gives CASSEQGTEAFF.

This rearrangement joins TRBV11-3 to TRBJ2-3; 7 positions match TRBD1. V lost 3 bases, J lost 4 bases, and 1 base stayed unmatched. In germline, CDR1 is SGHNT, CDR2 YENEEA. The CDR3 spans 13 residues. CDR3 region: CASSLGTADTQYF. CDR3 nucleotides: TGTGCCAGCAGCTTGGGGACAGCAGATACGCAGTATTTT.

The CDR3 loop is CASSFQGMNYGYTF. As DNA, the CDR3 is TGTGCCAGCAGCTTCCAGGGAATGAACTATGGCTACACCTTC. The rearrangement uses TRBV7-8 and TRBJ1-2; possibly TRBD1 for D (5 bases). V was cut by 3 bases and J by 2 bases, with 10 bases left in between. Germline CDR1 reads SGHVS; CDR2 reads FQNEAQ. The CDR3 totals 14 residues.

The chain links TRBV11-3 to TRBJ2-5, with 10 nucleotides matching TRBD2. Losses at the gene ends were 1 base for V and 3 bases for J; bases not matched to a gene: 2. The CDR3 consists of 15 residues. CDR1 is SGHNT, CDR2 YENEEA, per germline. CDR3 region: CASSLGLAGEETQYF. CDR3 nucleotides: TGTGCCAGCAGCTTAGGGCTAGCGGGGGAAGAGACCCAGTACTTC.

The rearrangement links TRBV27 to TRBJ1-3; a possible D gene is TRBD1 (6 bases). Trimming removed 7 bases at V and 3 bases at J, with 10 bases between. Germline CDR1 is MNHEY and CDR2 is SMNVEV (reference sequence). There are 13 residues in the CDR3. CDR3 loop: CASKDSNGNTIYF. The CDR3 DNA sequence: TGTGCCAGCAAGGACAGTAATGGAAACACCATATATTTT.

This clone was detected a few times. V and J are TRBV15 and TRBJ2-3, with 7 bases identical to TRBD1. The germline V gene has CDR1 LNHNV and CDR2 YYDKDF (reference sequence). The CDR3 is 15 residues long. With V trimmed by 5 bases and J by 4 bases, 9 bases remained unmatched. CDR3 sequence reads: CATSGTVERADTQYF. DNA of the CDR3: TGTGCCACCAGCGGGACAGTGGAGCGCGCAGATACGCAGTATTTT.

This rearrangement joins TRBV7-8 to TRBJ2-7; 8 bases are a match to TRBD1. The length of the CDR3 is 15 residues. Germline V gives CDR1 SGHVS, CDR2 FQNEAQ. V shed 5 bases and J 4 bases; nucleotides not matched to a gene: 10. Here the CDR3 DNA reads TGTGCCAGCAGCCTAGGTCCGGGACAGGAATACGAGCAGTACGTC. It is translated as CASSLGPGQEYEQYV.

The V call is TRBV18, the J call TRBJ1-4; 7 bases are a match to TRBD1. J gave up 7 bases and V 0 bases, and 5 bases lay outside the gene matches. CDR1 KGHSH and CDR2 LQKENI come from the germline V gene. The CDR3 sequence is 15 residues long. DNA for the CDR3: TGTGCCAGCTCACCACCCGGACAGGTTGGTGAAAAACTGTTTTTT. Translating it yields CASSPPGQVGEKLFF.

The chain carries TRBV5-1 and TRBJ2-5; 10 bases fit TRBD2. Germline loops: CDR1 SGHRS, CDR2 YFSETQ. The CDR3 extends over 15 amino acids. V lost 4 bases and J lost 3; bases outside the gene matches: 6. CDR3 sequence reads: CASSPPLAGEETQYF. The CDR3, as DNA: TGCGCCAGCAGCCCCCCCCTAGCGGGGGAAGAGACCCAGTACTTC.

CDR3 DNA sequence: TGTGCCAGCAGACCCACTCGGGGACTAGCGAGGGACGGGGAGACCCAGTACTTC. Translating gives CASRPTRGLARDGETQYF. V and J are TRBV7-2 and TRBJ2-5; TRBD2 matches 10 bases. V was clipped by 6 bases and J by 5 bases; unmatched bases: 18. Germline V lookup: CDR1 SGHTA, CDR2 FQGNSA. The CDR3 is 18 residues long. Combining the CDR3 with reference TRBV7-2 and TRBJ2-5 gives the whole variable domain GAGVSQSPSNKVTEKGKDVELRCDPISGHTALYWYRQSLGQGLEFLIYFQGNSAPDKSGLPSDRFSAERTGGSVSTLTIQRTQQEDSAVYLCASRPTRGLARDGETQYFGPGTRLLVL.

J is TRBJ1-2 and V is TRBV19; no definite D call. V was pared by 3 bases and J by 5 bases, with 13 bases between. CDR3 length: 14 residues. Germline CDR1 is LNHDA and CDR2 is SQIVND (reference sequence). This CDR3 is CASSIGPIAYGYTF. Written as DNA, the CDR3 is TGTGCCAGTAGTATTGGGCCGATAGCGTATGGCTACACCTTC.

This clone was observed a handful of times. This sequence joins TRBV6-5 and TRBJ2-2; 7 nucleotides match TRBD2. The CDR3 contains 15 residues. Germline V gene data show CDR1 as MNHEY and CDR2 as SVGAGI. After removal of 2 bases from V and 4 bases from J, the junction contained 4 bases not matched to a gene. The CDR3, as DNA: TGTGCCAGCAGTTACATAGGGGAGGGCACCGGGGAGCTGTTTTTT. Amino acid sequence: CASSYIGEGTGELFF.

V and J are TRBV5-6 and TRBJ2-5; TRBD1 matches at 7 bases. The junction had 5 bases not matched to a gene; V was cut back by 0 bases and J by 6 bases. The germline V gene encodes CDR1 SGHDT and CDR2 YYEEEE. This CDR3 is 14 amino acids long. CDR3 loop: CASSLEGGTKTQYF. Written as DNA, the CDR3 is TGTGCCAGCAGCTTGGAAGGGGGCACAAAGACCCAGTACTTC.

The genes are TRBV30 and TRBJ2-1; tentatively, D is TRBD2 (5 bases). V was shortened by 1 base and J by 2 bases, with 9 bases between the two germline ends. This CDR3 comprises 14 residues. Per the germline V gene, CDR1 is GTSNPN and CDR2 is SVGIG (reference sequence). CDR3 coding DNA: TGTGCCTGGAGTGGAGGGAACACCTACAATGAGCAGTTCTTC. It encodes CAWSGGNTYNEQFF. The full variable domain, its missing parts supplied by reference TRBV30 and TRBJ2-1, is SQTIHQWPATLVQPVGSPLSLECTVEGTSNPNLYWYRQAAGRGLQLLFYSVGIGQISSEVPQNLSASRPQDRQFILSSKKLLLSDSGFYLCAWSGGNTYNEQFFGPGTRLTVL.

This chain uses TRBV7-2 with TRBJ2-1; 7 bases are a match to TRBD2. V gave up 5 bases and J gave up 7 bases; unmatched junction bases: 11. CDR1 SGHTA and CDR2 FQGNSA come from the germline V gene. The CDR3 consists of 15 residues. The CDR3 loop is CASSPLGGSTNEQFF. For the CDR3, the DNA is TGTGCCAGCAGCCCCCTCGGGGGGTCAACGAATGAGCAGTTCTTC.